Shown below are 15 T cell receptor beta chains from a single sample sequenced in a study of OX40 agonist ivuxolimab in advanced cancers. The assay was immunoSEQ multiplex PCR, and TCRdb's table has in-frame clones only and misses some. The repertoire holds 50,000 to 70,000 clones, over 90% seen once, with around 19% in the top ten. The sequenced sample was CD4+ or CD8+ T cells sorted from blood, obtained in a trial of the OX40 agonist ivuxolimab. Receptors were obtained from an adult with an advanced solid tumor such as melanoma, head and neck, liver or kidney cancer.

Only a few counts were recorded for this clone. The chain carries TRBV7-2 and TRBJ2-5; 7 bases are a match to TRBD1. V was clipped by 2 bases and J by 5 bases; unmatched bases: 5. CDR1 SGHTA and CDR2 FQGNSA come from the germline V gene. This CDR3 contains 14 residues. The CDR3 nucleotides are TGTGCCAGCAGCTTAAACAGGGGCGGTGAGACCCAGTACTTC. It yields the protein CASSLNRGGETQYF.

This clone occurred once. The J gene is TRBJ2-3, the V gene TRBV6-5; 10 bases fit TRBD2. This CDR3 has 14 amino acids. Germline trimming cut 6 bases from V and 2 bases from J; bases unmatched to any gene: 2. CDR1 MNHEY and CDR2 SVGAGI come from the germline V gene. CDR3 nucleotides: TGTGCCAGCAGCGGGACTAGCGCCACAGATACGCAGTATTTT. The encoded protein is CASSGTSATDTQYF.

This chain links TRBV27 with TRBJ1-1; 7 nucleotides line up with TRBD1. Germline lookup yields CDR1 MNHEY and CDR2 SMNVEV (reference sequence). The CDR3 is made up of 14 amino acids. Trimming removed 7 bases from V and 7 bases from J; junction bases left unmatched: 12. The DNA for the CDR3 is TGTGCCAGCACAGGGGGTTCAGGGGCGGGTGAAGCTTTCTTT. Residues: CASTGGSGAGEAFF.

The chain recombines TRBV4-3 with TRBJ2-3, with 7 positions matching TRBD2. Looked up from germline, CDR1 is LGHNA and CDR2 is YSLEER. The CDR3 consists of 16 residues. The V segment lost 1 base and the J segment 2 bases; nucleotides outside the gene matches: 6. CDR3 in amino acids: CASSQGGEGLTDTQYF. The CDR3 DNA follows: TGCGCCAGCAGCCAAGGTGGGGAGGGCCTCACAGATACGCAGTATTTT.

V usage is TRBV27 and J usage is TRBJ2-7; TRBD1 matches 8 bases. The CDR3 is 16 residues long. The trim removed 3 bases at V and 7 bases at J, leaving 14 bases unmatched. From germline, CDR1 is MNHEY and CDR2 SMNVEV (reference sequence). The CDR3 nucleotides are TGTGCCAGCAGTTTCGTGATACAGGGGGGTTTGGGAGAGCAGTACTTC. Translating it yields CASSFVIQGGLGEQYF.

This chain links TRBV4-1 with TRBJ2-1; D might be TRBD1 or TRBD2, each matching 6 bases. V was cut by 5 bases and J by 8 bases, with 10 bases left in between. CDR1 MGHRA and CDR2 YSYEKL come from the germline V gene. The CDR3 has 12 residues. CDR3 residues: CASSRRGDEQFF. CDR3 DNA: TGCGCCAGCAGCAGGAGGGGGGATGAGCAGTTCTTC.

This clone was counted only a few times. DNA for the CDR3: TGTGCCAGCAGTTACTCCCAGGGGGCGGGGGACGAGCAGTACTTC. Translated, it gives CASSYSQGAGDEQYF. The chain couples TRBV6-5 to TRBJ2-7; TRBD1 might be the D (8 bases). V gave up 0 bases and J gave up 5 bases, with 14 bases separating them. Germline assignment: CDR1 MNHEY and CDR2 SVGAGI. The CDR3 covers 15 residues.

CDR3 amino acids: CASSYGQITGELFF. The CDR3 nucleotides are TGTGCCAGCAGCTATGGACAGATCACCGGGGAGCTGTTTTTT. This chain joins TRBV28 and TRBJ2-2, with D tentatively TRBD1 (6 bases). V lost 6 bases and J lost 4, with 12 bases in between. This CDR3 comprises 14 residues. Germline V gene sequence: CDR1 MDHEN, CDR2 SYDVKM.

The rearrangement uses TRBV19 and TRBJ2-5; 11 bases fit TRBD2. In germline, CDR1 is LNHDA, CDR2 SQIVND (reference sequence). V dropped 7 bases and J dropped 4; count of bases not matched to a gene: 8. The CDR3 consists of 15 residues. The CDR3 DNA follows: TGTGCCAGTAATATTTCACTAGCGGGAGTAGAGACCCAGTACTTC. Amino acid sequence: CASNISLAGVETQYF.

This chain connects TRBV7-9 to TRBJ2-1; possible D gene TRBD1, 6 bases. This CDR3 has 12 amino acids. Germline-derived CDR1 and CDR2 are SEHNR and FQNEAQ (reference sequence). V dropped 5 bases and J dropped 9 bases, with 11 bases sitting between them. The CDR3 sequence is CASSSDRFEQFF. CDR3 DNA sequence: TGTGCCAGCAGCAGCGACAGGTTTGAGCAGTTCTTC.

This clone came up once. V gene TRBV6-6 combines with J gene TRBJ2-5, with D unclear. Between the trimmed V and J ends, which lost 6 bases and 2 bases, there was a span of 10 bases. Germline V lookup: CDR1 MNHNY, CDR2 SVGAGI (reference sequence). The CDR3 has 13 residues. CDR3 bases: TGTGCCAGCAGCCCCCAACCTCAAGAGACCCAGTACTTC. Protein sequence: CASSPQPQETQYF.

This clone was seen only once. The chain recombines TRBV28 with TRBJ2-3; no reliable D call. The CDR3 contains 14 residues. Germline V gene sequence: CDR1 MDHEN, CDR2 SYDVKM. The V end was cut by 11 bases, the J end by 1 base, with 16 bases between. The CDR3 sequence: CASKPELGTDTQYF. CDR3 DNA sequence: TGTGCCTCCAAACCGGAACTGGGCACAGATACGCAGTATTTT.

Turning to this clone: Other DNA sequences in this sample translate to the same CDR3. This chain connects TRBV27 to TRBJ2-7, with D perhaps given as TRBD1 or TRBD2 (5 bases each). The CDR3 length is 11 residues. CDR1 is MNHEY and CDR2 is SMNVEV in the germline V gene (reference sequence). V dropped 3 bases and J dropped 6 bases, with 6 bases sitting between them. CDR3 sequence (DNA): TGTGCCAGCAGTTTTGGGGGCGAGCAGTACTTC. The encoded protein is CASSFGGEQYF.

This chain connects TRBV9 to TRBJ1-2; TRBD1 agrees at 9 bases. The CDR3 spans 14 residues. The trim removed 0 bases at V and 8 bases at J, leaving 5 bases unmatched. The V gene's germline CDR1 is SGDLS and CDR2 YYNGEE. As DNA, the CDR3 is TGTGCCAGCAGCGTAGGGGACAGGGCGGACGGCTACACCTTC. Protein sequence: CASSVGDRADGYTF.

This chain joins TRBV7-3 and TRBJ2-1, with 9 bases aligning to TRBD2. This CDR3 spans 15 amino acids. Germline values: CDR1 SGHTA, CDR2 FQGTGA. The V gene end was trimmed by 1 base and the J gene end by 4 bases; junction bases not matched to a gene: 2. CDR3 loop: CASSLNSGGYNEQFF. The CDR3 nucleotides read TGTGCCAGCAGCTTAAATAGCGGGGGATACAATGAGCAGTTCTTC.